Below are 22 T cell receptor beta chains sequenced from a single sample in a study of shared clonotypes between healthy human individuals. Profiling relied on immunoSEQ multiplex PCR, and the TCRdb table lists in-frame clones only, not all of them. The sample has over 2 million clones; 90% to 95% are singletons. The sample was naive CD4+ T cells sorted from blood. Subset here: CD45RA+ positively selected. Every receptor here comes from a man aged 18 to 29 in good health.

The rearrangement links TRBV7-2 to TRBJ1-4; 8 positions match TRBD1. The CDR3 runs to 15 residues. V lost 1 base and J lost 8; bases outside the gene matches: 6. Germline V gives CDR1 SGHTA, CDR2 FQGNSA. CDR3 DNA sequence: TGTGCCAGCAGCTTAGGGACAGGGAAGGGGGAAAAACTGTTTTTT. Its translation: CASSLGTGKGEKLFF.

The V gene is TRBV6-1, the J gene TRBJ2-1; D is tentatively TRBD1 or TRBD2 (6 bases each). CDR1 and CDR2 from the germline V gene are MNHNS and SASEGT. The V end lost 4 bases, the J end lost 4 bases, and 14 bases lay between the germline ends. CDR3 length: 15 residues. CDR3: CASSATGAKYNEQFF. The DNA of the CDR3 is TGTGCCAGCAGTGCGACGGGGGCGAAATACAATGAGCAGTTCTTC.

The chain uses TRBV10-3 and TRBJ2-1, with a tentative D call TRBD2 (6 bases). Germline CDR1 ENHRY, CDR2 SYGVKD. The CDR3 runs to 15 residues. V gave up 6 bases and J gave up 5 bases, with 17 bases separating them. Here the CDR3 DNA reads TGTGCCATCAGAAGAGCGGGTTCCGGGGACAATGAGCAGTTCTTC. Translated, it gives CAIRRAGSGDNEQFF.

V usage is TRBV6-5 and J usage is TRBJ1-6; D not resolved. Trimming cost V 0 bases and J 3 bases, with 9 bases left between them. Germline CDR1 MNHEY, CDR2 SVGAGI. CDR3 length equals 16 residues. The CDR3: CASSYSATVYNSPLHF. CDR3 sequence (DNA): TGTGCCAGCAGTTACTCGGCGACGGTCTATAATTCACCCCTCCACTTT.

About this clone: Other nucleotide sequences from this sample produce the same CDR3. The V gene is TRBV18, the J gene TRBJ1-2, with D hard to call. This CDR3 comprises 12 residues. V was clipped by 2 bases and J by 8 bases, with 9 bases between them. CDR1 and CDR2 from the germline V gene are KGHSH and LQKENI. In DNA form, the CDR3 reads TGTGCCAGCTCACCAGGGTCTGGGGGCTACACCTTC. This encodes CASSPGSGGYTF.

This chain uses TRBV7-8 with TRBJ2-1, with D hard to call. Germline lookup yields CDR1 SGHVS and CDR2 FQNEAQ. This CDR3 has 14 amino acids. Trimming took off 1 base at V and 6 bases at J, with 10 bases between the two ends. This chain's CDR3 is CASSLEVFPNEQFF. CDR3 DNA sequence: TGTGCCAGCAGCTTAGAAGTTTTCCCCAATGAGCAGTTCTTC.

The genes are TRBV6-1 and TRBJ1-3; a possible D gene is TRBD1 (5 bases). Germline V gene data show CDR1 as MNHNS and CDR2 as SASEGT. V lost 0 bases and J 4 bases, leaving 19 bases between the germline ends. The CDR3 length is 18 residues. The CDR3 loop reads CASSEALRSGTRGNTIYF. The CDR3, as DNA: TGTGCCAGCAGTGAAGCGCTCAGATCCGGGACCCGAGGAAACACCATATATTTT.

The rearrangement joins TRBV7-8 to TRBJ2-7; TRBD2 matches at 10 bases. Germline values: CDR1 SGHVS, CDR2 FQNEAQ. The trim removed 1 base at V and 4 bases at J, leaving 7 bases unmatched. The length of the CDR3 is 16 residues. CDR3 sequence reads: CASSLGASGRVYEQYF. The CDR3 DNA sequence: TGTGCCAGCAGCTTAGGGGCTAGCGGGAGAGTGTACGAGCAGTACTTC.

The V call is TRBV11-2, the J call TRBJ2-7, with 8 positions matching TRBD2. The CDR3 consists of 16 residues. V was clipped by 4 bases and J by 4 bases; unmatched bases: 12. Germline V gene sequence: CDR1 SGHAT, CDR2 FQNNGV. The DNA for the CDR3 is TGTGCCAGCAGCTCGCCCTTTAGGAAGCGGGAGTACGAGCAGTACTTC. Its protein product is CASSSPFRKREYEQYF.

The chain joins TRBV11-2 to TRBJ1-6; 7 nucleotides line up with TRBD1. This CDR3 region has 15 residues. The ends lost 3 bases at V and 7 bases at J; junction bases unmatched: 6. The germline gives CDR1 SGHAT, CDR2 FQNNGV. Here the CDR3 reads CASSLAGQQNSPLHF. DNA for the CDR3: TGTGCCAGCAGCTTGGCGGGACAGCAGAATTCACCCCTCCACTTT.

The rearrangement joins TRBV28 to TRBJ2-7, with D unclear. V was trimmed by 3 bases and J by 6 bases, leaving 9 bases between them. There are 12 residues in the CDR3. The germline V gene has CDR1 MDHEN and CDR2 SYDVKM. The CDR3 sequence is CASSFRGREQYF. Written as DNA, the CDR3 is TGTGCCAGCAGTTTTCGTGGGCGCGAGCAGTACTTC.

This clone has only one observation. V and J are TRBV7-8 and TRBJ1-5, with TRBD1 matching over 8 bases. Germline-derived CDR1 and CDR2 are SGHVS and FQNEAQ. Losses at the gene ends were 1 base for V and 5 bases for J; bases not matched to a gene: 4. This CDR3 spans 15 amino acids. Here the CDR3 reads CASSLEPRGHQPQHF. The CDR3 DNA sequence: TGTGCCAGCAGCTTAGAGCCCAGGGGGCATCAGCCCCAGCATTTT.

The chain carries TRBV10-3 and TRBJ2-3, with 15 nucleotides matching TRBD2. The V segment lost 6 bases and the J segment 2 bases; nucleotides outside the gene matches: 6. The CDR3 loop spans 17 amino acids. Per germline, CDR1 ENHRY and CDR2 SYGVKD. For the CDR3, the DNA is TGTGCCATCAGGCTGGGACTAGCGGGAGGAATCACAGATACGCAGTATTTT. It yields the protein CAIRLGLAGGITDTQYF.

The V and J genes are TRBV6-6 and TRBJ2-7; D is undetermined. The CDR3 length is 13 residues. Germline CDR1 reads MNHNY; CDR2 reads SVGAGI (reference sequence). V lost 0 bases and J lost 6, with 9 bases in between. CDR3 in DNA: TGTGCCAGCAGTTACTCTTCGGGTGCCGAGCAGTACTTC. Residues: CASSYSSGAEQYF.

The J gene is TRBJ2-5, the V gene TRBV10-3; TRBD2 matches 10 bases. Germline-derived CDR1 and CDR2 are ENHRY and SYGVKD. V trimming: 5 bases; J trimming: 2 bases; junction bases outside the gene matches: 2. The CDR3 extends over 14 amino acids. Written as DNA, the CDR3 is TGTGCCATCAGTCCGACTAGCGGGCAAGAGACCCAGTACTTC. It is translated as CAISPTSGQETQYF.

This chain joins TRBV11-2 and TRBJ2-7; TRBD1 matches 12 bases. V lost 5 bases, J lost 6 bases, and 14 bases stayed unmatched. CDR1 SGHAT and CDR2 FQNNGV come from the germline V gene. The CDR3 runs to 17 residues. In DNA form, the CDR3 reads TGTGCCAGCAGCATCCTGACGAAGGGACAGGGGGCGAGCGAGCAGTACTTC. Protein: CASSILTKGQGASEQYF.

This chain uses TRBV28 with TRBJ2-5; 8 nucleotides align to TRBD1. This CDR3 region has 17 residues. Germline V lookup: CDR1 MDHEN, CDR2 SYDVKM. V gave up 6 bases and J gave up 0 bases; unmatched junction bases: 12. Here the CDR3 DNA reads TGTGCCAGCAGGCCACCTCGACAGGGGCTGTACCAAGAGACCCAGTACTTC. This gives the protein CASRPPRQGLYQETQYF.

V usage is TRBV5-1 and J usage is TRBJ2-3, with D tentatively TRBD1 or TRBD2 (7 bases each). V lost 4 bases to trimming and J lost 2 bases, with 14 bases between them. The CDR3 is made up of 15 amino acids. Germline values: CDR1 SGHRS, CDR2 YFSETQ. The CDR3 region is CASSPGGVHTDTQYF. CDR3 DNA sequence: TGCGCCAGCAGCCCAGGGGGGGTTCACACAGATACGCAGTATTTT.

This chain uses TRBV4-2 with TRBJ2-2; unclear D gene. Trimming removed 4 bases at V and 2 bases at J, with 11 bases between. CDR1 and CDR2 (germline): LGHNA, YNFKEQ. This CDR3 has 15 amino acids. CDR3 amino acids: CASSPFTANTGELFF. The CDR3 DNA sequence: TGTGCCAGCAGCCCCTTCACTGCTAACACCGGGGAGCTGTTTTTT.

The chain is built from TRBV4-3 and TRBJ1-2; a weak D match, TRBD1 (5 bases). CDR1 is LGHNA, CDR2 YSLEER, per germline. V lost 0 bases and J 4 bases, leaving 15 bases between the germline ends. This CDR3 has 16 amino acids. This CDR3 is CASSQDRLGTIYGYTF. Here the CDR3 DNA reads TGCGCCAGCAGCCAAGATCGACTAGGGACGATCTATGGCTACACCTTC.

The table lists this clone with a count of one. V gene TRBV28 combines with J gene TRBJ2-3, with 10 bases aligning to TRBD2. Germline V gives CDR1 MDHEN, CDR2 SYDVKM. This CDR3 region has 20 residues. V lost 3 bases to trimming and J lost 2 bases; unmatched junction nucleotides: 17. In DNA form, the CDR3 reads TGTGCCAGCAGTTTCAACATTGAAGCGGGGGGGCCCGGATTCACAGATACGCAGTATTTT. Amino acids: CASSFNIEAGGPGFTDTQYF.

V usage is TRBV10-2 and J usage is TRBJ2-7; the match to TRBD1 covers 7 bases. Trimming removed 8 bases from V and 1 base from J; junction bases left unmatched: 5. The germline gives CDR1 WSHSY, CDR2 SAAADI. The length of the CDR3 is 13 residues. The CDR3 DNA reads TGCGCCAGCCTCAAGGGACAGTCCTACGAGCAGTACTTC. It translates to CASLKGQSYEQYF.